A selection of T cell receptor beta chains follows, all from one sample in a study of T cells in Graves' hyperthyroidism and ophthalmopathy. Each CDR3 protein is one row after TCRdb ran MiXCR on the multiplex PCR reads. The table lists approximately 520,000 distinct CDR3 sequences, about a fifth of them singletons. The material sequenced was blood. These receptors were obtained from a man younger than 30 with Graves' hyperthyroidism. The CDR3 runs from the conserved cysteine through the conserved F or W. Fields, in order: J gene, V gene, CDR3 protein.

j_gene: TRBJ1-2
v_gene: TRBV2
CDR3aa: CASSGTGGFYGYTF

j_gene: TRBJ1-2
v_gene: TRBV20-1
CDR3aa: CNAIRQGAEGGYTF

j_gene: TRBJ1-1
v_gene: TRBV18
CDR3aa: CASSPLGDTEAFF

j_gene: TRBJ2-3
v_gene: TRBV11-2
CDR3aa: CASSLDRTDTQYF

j_gene: TRBJ1-3
v_gene: TRBV28
CDR3aa: CASSEQIVSGNTIYF

j_gene: TRBJ2-6
v_gene: TRBV12-3/TRBV12-4
CDR3aa: CASSPVLAGANVLTF

j_gene: TRBJ2-7
v_gene: TRBV12-3/TRBV12-4
CDR3aa: CASSLTRTYEQYF

j_gene: TRBJ2-7
v_gene: TRBV19
CDR3aa: CASSTAGGGSYEQYF

j_gene: TRBJ1-2
v_gene: TRBV6-1
CDR3aa: CASSAPGYGYTF

j_gene: TRBJ2-5
v_gene: TRBV15
CDR3aa: CATSRGRGLLETKYF

j_gene: TRBJ2-7
v_gene: TRBV6-2/TRBV6-3
CDR3aa: CASSWISEQYF

j_gene: TRBJ1-2
v_gene: TRBV24-1
CDR3aa: CATRGPFDDYGYTF

j_gene: TRBJ1-1
v_gene: TRBV20-1
CDR3aa: CSSANTEAFF

j_gene: TRBJ1-1
v_gene: TRBV10-3
CDR3aa: CAISQQGLNTEAFF

j_gene: TRBJ1-1
v_gene: TRBV4-1
CDR3aa: CASSQGPDTEAFF

j_gene: TRBJ1-1
v_gene: TRBV7-9
CDR3aa: CASSPRGRVRAFF

j_gene: TRBJ2-7
v_gene: TRBV28
CDR3aa: CASSLFYRGIPLYEQYF

j_gene: TRBJ2-7
v_gene: TRBV7-9
CDR3aa: CASSPDTNYEQYF

j_gene: TRBJ1-1
v_gene: TRBV19
CDR3aa: CASSIGMGAFF

j_gene: TRBJ2-5
v_gene: TRBV2
CDR3aa: CASSEKAGRQETQYF

j_gene: TRBJ2-2
v_gene: TRBV12-3/TRBV12-4
CDR3aa: CASNRGRNTGELFF

j_gene: TRBJ2-2
v_gene: TRBV6-1
CDR3aa: CASTGDTYTGELFF

j_gene: TRBJ2-2
v_gene: TRBV6-2/TRBV6-3
CDR3aa: CASSWAQGSGELFF

j_gene: TRBJ2-7
v_gene: TRBV6-1
CDR3aa: CASSEVDGREQYF

j_gene: TRBJ2-5
v_gene: TRBV18
CDR3aa: CASSPRMGETQYF